Only a few counts were recorded for the clone carrying this T cell receptor (beta chain). No antigen is known for it. Germline trimming cut 0 bases from V and 2 bases from J; bases unmatched to any gene: 6. The CDR3 runs 16 residues. Looked up from germline, CDR1 is MGHRA and CDR2 is YSYEKL. This specimen belongs to a study of CD8 T cells in ankylosing spondylitis. General observations from the study: Disease-linked clones, CD8+, were relatively rare in peripheral blood. Clones linked to disease were reported to show significant enrichment in matched ankylosing spondylitis synovial fluid.

In TCRdb, the 5' RACE reads were re-called with MiXCR into one record per CDR3 protein. The table includes about 350,000 distinct CDR3 sequences, approximately 22% detected once. V usage is TRBV4-1 and J usage is TRBJ2-7; 8 nucleotides line up with TRBD1. Sequencing was performed on blood, either unsorted or a sorted T cell fraction (not recorded which). The origin of this receptor is a male donor with ankylosing spondylitis or in good health (not recorded which). This CDR3 reads CASSQDRGQVTYEQYF. The CDR3 nucleotides read TGCGCCAGCAGCCAAGATCGGGGACAGGTAACCTACGAGCAGTACTTC.